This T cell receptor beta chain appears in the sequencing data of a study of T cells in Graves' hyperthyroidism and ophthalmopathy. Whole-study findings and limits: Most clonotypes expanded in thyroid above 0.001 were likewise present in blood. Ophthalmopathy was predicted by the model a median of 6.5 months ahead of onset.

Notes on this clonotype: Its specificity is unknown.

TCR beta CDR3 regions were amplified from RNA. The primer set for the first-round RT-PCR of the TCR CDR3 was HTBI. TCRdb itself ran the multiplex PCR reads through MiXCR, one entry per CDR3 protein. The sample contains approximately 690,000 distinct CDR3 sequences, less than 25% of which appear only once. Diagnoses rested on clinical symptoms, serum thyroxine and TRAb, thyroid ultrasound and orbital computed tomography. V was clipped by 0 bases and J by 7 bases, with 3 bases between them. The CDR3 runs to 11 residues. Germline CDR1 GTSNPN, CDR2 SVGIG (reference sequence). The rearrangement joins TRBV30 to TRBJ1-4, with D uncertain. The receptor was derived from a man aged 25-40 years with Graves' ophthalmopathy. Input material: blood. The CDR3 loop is CAWSVREKLFF. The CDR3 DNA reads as TGTGCCTGGAGTGTGCGTGAAAAACTGTTTTTT.